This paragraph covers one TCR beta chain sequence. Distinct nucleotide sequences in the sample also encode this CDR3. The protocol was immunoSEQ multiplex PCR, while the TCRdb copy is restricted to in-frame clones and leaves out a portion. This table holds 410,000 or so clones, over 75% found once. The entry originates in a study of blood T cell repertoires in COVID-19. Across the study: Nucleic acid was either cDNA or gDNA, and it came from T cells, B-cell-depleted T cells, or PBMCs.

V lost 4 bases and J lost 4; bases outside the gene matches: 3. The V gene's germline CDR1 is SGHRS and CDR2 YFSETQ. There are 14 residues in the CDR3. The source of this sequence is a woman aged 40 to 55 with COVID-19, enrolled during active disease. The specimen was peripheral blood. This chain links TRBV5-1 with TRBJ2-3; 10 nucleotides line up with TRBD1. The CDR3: CASSIGQGADTQYF. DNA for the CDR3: TGCGCCAGCAGCATTGGACAGGGGGCAGATACGCAGTATTTT.